This is a list of T cell receptor beta chains from one sample in a study of shared clonotypes between healthy human individuals. The protocol was immunoSEQ multiplex PCR, while the TCRdb copy is restricted to in-frame clones and leaves out a portion. The data contain 2 million or so clones, 90% to 95% of them singletons. The sequencing sample was made of naive CD4+ T cells sorted from blood. These receptors all come from a young man in good health. Each CDR3 is given with its conserved first and last residue. Fields, in order: D gene, J gene, clone size, V gene, CDR3 protein, CDR3 DNA. A D gene is named only where the DNA matches it firmly. Size is omitted from some rows. Given values are once, few, many or a class for expanded clones.

NA TRBJ2-7 NA TRBV19 CASSSRGLSYEQYF TGTGCCAGTAGTTCCCGGGGACTCTCCTACGAGCAGTACTTC
NA TRBJ1-5 NA TRBV30 CAWTKGSSNQPQHF TGTGCCTGGACAAAGGGTAGCAGCAATCAGCCCCAGCATTTT
NA TRBJ1-2 once TRBV30 CACNSLPAGNYGYTF TGTGCCTGTAACTCATTACCGGCCGGGAACTATGGCTACACCTTC
NA TRBJ1-6 NA TRBV25-1 CASSEGGRLYSPLHF TGTGCCAGCAGTGAAGGGGGGCGCTTGTATTCACCCCTCCACTTT
TRBD2 TRBJ2-1 NA TRBV6-1 CASSGRGTSGGRSSYNEQFF TGTGCCAGCAGTGGCCGGGGGACTAGCGGGGGGCGGAGCTCCTACAATGAGCAGTTCTTC
NA TRBJ2-7 NA TRBV7-9 CASSFMTGTNYEQYF TGTGCCAGCAGCTTCATGACCGGGACAAACTACGAGCAGTACTTC
NA TRBJ1-1 NA TRBV7-9 CASSLGGERTEAFF TGTGCCAGCAGCTTAGGGGGTGAGAGGACTGAAGCTTTCTTT
NA TRBJ2-3 NA TRBV20-1 CSASQLDTQYF TGCAGTGCTAGTCAGTTGGATACGCAGTATTTT
TRBD1 TRBJ1-3 NA TRBV2 CASRTTGQNTIYF TGTGCCAGCAGGACGACAGGGCAAAACACCATATATTTT
TRBD2 TRBJ2-1 NA TRBV7-3 CASSLTRTSVDEQFF TGTGCCAGCAGCTTAACGCGGACTAGCGTGGATGAGCAGTTCTTC
NA TRBJ2-7 once TRBV6-5 CASRQWGARAEQYF TGTGCCAGCAGGCAATGGGGCGCCAGGGCCGAGCAGTACTTC
NA TRBJ2-1 NA TRBV5-1 CASSLGLGTVYNEQFF TGCGCCAGCAGCTTGGGGTTGGGGACTGTGTACAATGAGCAGTTCTTC
NA TRBJ1-1 NA TRBV30 CAWSNRHMNTEAFF TGTGCCTGGAGCAACAGGCACATGAACACTGAAGCTTTCTTT
NA TRBJ1-5 NA TRBV7-6 CASSPGSYSNQPQHF TGTGCCAGCAGCCCGGGGAGCTATAGCAATCAGCCCCAGCATTTT
NA TRBJ2-7 NA TRBV7-9 CASSLGAGYYEQYF TGTGCCAGCAGCTTAGGCGCAGGCTACTACGAGCAGTACTTC
NA TRBJ1-1 NA TRBV5-4 CASSTRARFMNTEAFF TGTGCCAGCAGCACAAGGGCCCGCTTTATGAACACTGAAGCTTTCTTT
NA TRBJ2-5 NA TRBV2 CASSRGSLGEETQYF TGTGCCAGCAGCCGTGGGAGTCTGGGAGAAGAGACCCAGTACTTC
TRBD2 TRBJ2-7 once TRBV11-2 CASSRTSERYEQYF TGTGCCAGCAGCCGGACTAGCGAGCGCTACGAGCAGTACTTC
TRBD1 TRBJ2-7 few TRBV18 CASSPTGVEQYF TGTGCCAGCTCACCGACAGGGGTCGAGCAGTACTTC
NA TRBJ1-2 NA TRBV19 CASSRVGSGYGYTF TGTGCCAGTAGTAGAGTAGGTTCTGGCTATGGCTACACCTTC
NA TRBJ1-2 NA TRBV4-3 CASSQGGVGYGYTF TGCGCCAGCAGCCAAGGAGGGGTCGGCTATGGCTACACCTTC
NA TRBJ2-7 NA TRBV10-3 CAISDSPTSSNEQYF TGTGCCATCAGTGACTCCCCGACTAGTTCCAACGAGCAGTACTTC
TRBD1 TRBJ1-6 NA TRBV10-3 CAISGQGMGSPLHF TGTGCCATCAGCGGACAGGGGATGGGTTCACCCCTCCACTTT
TRBD1 TRBJ1-2 NA TRBV20-1 CSASRDSGYTF TGCAGTGCTTCACGGGACAGTGGCTACACCTTC
NA TRBJ1-2 once TRBV21-1 CASSKGEGNYGYTF TGTGCCAGCAGCAAAGGAGAGGGGAACTATGGCTACACCTTC
TRBD2 TRBJ2-1 NA TRBV18 CASSPGSGIYYNEQFF TGTGCCAGCTCACCAGGCAGCGGGATATATTACAATGAGCAGTTCTTC
NA TRBJ1-4 NA TRBV6-6 CASRSPPGSGDEKLFF TGTGCCAGCAGATCCCCGCCGGGATCTGGGGATGAAAAACTGTTTTTT
NA TRBJ2-1 once TRBV18 CASSPPLNTNRNEQFF TGTGCCAGCTCACCACCTTTGAATACCAACCGCAATGAGCAGTTCTTC
NA TRBJ2-3 NA TRBV7-2 CASSLFQGPGDTQYF TGTGCCAGCAGCTTATTTCAGGGCCCGGGAGATACGCAGTATTTT
NA TRBJ2-2 NA TRBV6-1 CASRLDFSGELFF TGTGCCAGCAGACTCGACTTTTCCGGGGAGCTGTTTTTT
NA TRBJ2-5 NA TRBV18 CASSPVPAQETQYF TGTGCCAGCTCACCAGTGCCAGCCCAAGAGACCCAGTACTTC
NA TRBJ2-2 NA TRBV5-4 CASSLVAGWTGELFF TGTGCCAGCAGCTTGGTGGCCGGTTGGACCGGGGAGCTGTTTTTT